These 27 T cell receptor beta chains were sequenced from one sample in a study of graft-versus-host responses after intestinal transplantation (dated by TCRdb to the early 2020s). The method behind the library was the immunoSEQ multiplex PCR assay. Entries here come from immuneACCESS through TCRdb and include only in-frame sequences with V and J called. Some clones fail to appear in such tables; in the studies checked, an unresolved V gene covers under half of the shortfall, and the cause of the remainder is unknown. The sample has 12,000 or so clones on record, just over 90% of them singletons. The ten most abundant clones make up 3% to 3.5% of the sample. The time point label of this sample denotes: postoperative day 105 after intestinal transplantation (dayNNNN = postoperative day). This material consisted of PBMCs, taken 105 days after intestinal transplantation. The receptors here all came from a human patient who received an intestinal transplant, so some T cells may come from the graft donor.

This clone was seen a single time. This CDR3 is CASSTDRFQETQYF. For the CDR3, the DNA is TGTGCCAGCAGTACGGACAGATTCCAAGAGACCCAGTACTTC. The J gene is TRBJ2-5, the V gene TRBV28; D may be TRBD1 (6 bases). The V and J ends lost 5 bases and 1 base respectively, with 11 bases between them. Germline CDR1 MDHEN, CDR2 SYDVKM. The length of the CDR3 is 14 residues. Full variable domain (outside the CDR3, taken from reference TRBV28 and TRBJ2-5): DVKVTQSSRYLVKRTGEKVFLECVQDMDHENMFWYRQDPGLGLRLIYFSYDVKMKEKGDIPEGYSVSREKKERFSLILESASTNQTSMYLCASSTDRFQETQYFGPGTRLLVL.

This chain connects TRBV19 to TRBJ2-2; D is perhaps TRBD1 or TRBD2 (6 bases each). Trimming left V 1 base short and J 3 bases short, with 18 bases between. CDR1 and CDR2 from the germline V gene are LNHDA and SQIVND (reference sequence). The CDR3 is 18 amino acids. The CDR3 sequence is CASSIGGVGGLDTGELFF. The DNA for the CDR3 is TGTGCCAGTAGTATAGGGGGGGTGGGGGGCCTGGACACCGGGGAGCTGTTTTTT.

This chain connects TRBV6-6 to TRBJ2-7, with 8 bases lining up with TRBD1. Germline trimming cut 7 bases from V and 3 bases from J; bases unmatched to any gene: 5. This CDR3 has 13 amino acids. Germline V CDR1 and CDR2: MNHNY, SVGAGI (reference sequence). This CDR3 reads CASTNTGGYEQYF. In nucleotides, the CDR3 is TGTGCCAGCACCAACACAGGGGGCTACGAGCAGTACTTC.

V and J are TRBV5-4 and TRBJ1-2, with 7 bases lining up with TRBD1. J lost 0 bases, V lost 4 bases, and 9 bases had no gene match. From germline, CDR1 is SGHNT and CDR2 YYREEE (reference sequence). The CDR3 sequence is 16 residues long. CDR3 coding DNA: TGTGCCAGCAGCCCTGTCGGGACAGACACTAACTATGGCTACACCTTC. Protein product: CASSPVGTDTNYGYTF.

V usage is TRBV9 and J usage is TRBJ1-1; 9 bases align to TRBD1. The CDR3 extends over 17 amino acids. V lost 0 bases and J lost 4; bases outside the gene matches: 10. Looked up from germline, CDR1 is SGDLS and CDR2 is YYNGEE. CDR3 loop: CASSVGGHTGGVTEAFF. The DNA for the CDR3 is TGTGCCAGCAGCGTAGGGGGACATACAGGGGGCGTCACTGAAGCTTTCTTT.

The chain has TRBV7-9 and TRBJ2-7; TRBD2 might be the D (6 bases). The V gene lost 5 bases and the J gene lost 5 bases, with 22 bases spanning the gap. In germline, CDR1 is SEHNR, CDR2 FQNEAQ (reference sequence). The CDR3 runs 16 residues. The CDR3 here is CASSDLVWGRRNEQYF. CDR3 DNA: TGTGCCAGCAGCGACCTGGTCTGGGGGAGGAGAAACGAGCAGTACTTC.

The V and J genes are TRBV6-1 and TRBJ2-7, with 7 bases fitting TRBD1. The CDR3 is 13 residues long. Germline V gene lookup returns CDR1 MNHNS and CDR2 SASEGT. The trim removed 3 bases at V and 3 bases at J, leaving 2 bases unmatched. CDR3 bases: TGTGCCAGCAGTGACCGGGACAGCTACGAGCAGTACTTC. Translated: CASSDRDSYEQYF.

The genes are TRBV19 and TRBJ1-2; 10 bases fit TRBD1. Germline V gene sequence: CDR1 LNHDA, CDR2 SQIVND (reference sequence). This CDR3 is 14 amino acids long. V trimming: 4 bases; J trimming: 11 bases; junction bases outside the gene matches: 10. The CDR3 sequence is CASSKRDRGLPYTF. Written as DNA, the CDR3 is TGTGCCAGTAGTAAAAGGGACAGGGGTTTACCGTACACCTTC.

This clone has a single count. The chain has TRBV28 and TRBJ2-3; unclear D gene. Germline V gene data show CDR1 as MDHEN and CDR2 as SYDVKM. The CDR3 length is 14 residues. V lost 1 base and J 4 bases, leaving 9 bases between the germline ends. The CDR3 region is CASSLFLTPDTQYF. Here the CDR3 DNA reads TGTGCCAGCAGTTTATTCTTGACCCCAGATACGCAGTATTTT.

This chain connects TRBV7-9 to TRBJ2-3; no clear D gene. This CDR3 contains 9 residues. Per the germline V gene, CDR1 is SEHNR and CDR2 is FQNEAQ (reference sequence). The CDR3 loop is CAITDTQYF. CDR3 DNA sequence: TGTGCAATCACAGATACGCAGTATTTT.

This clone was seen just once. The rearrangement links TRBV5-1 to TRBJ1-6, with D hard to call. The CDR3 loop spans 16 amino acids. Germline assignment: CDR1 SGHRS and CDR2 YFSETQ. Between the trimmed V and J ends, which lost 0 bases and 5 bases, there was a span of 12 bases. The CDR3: CASSLGGSRNNSPLHF. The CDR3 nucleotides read TGCGCCAGCAGCTTGGGGGGTAGTCGCAATAATTCACCCCTCCACTTT.

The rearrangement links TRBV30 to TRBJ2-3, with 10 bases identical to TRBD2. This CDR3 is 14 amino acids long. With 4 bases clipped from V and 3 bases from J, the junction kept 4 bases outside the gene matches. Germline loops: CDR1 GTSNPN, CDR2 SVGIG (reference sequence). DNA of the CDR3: TGTGCCTGGACTAGCGGGAGATTAACAGATACGCAGTATTTT. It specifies CAWTSGRLTDTQYF.

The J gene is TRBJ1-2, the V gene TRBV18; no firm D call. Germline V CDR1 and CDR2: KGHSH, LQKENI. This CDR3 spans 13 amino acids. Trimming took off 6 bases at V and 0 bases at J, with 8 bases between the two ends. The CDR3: CASSPGANYGYTF. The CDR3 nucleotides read TGTGCCAGCTCCCCTGGAGCTAACTATGGCTACACCTTC.

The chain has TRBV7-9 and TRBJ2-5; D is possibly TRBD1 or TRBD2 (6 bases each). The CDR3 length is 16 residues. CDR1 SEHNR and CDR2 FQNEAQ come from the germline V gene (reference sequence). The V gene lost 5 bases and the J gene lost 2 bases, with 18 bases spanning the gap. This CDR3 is CASSDSDRGTQETQYF. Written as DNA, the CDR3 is TGTGCCAGCAGCGACTCCGACCGGGGGACACAAGAGACCCAGTACTTC.

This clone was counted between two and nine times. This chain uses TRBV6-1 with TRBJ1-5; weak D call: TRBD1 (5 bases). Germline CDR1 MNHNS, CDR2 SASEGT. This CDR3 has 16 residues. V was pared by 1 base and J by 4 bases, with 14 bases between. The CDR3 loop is CASSEGEGLGNQPQHF. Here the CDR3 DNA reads TGTGCCAGCAGTGAAGGTGAGGGGTTGGGGAATCAGCCCCAGCATTTT.

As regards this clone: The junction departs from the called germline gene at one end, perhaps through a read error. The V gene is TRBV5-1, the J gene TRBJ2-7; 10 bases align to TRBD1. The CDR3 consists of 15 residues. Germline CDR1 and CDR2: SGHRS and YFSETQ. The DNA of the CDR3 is TGCCCCAGCAGCACCGGACAGGGGGGGGTCTACGAGCAGTACTTC. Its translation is CPSSTGQGGVYEQYF.

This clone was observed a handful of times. The CDR3 here is CASSIRLAGDTQYF. The CDR3 DNA is TGTGCCAGCAGTATACGACTAGCCGGGGATACGCAGTATTTT. The chain recombines TRBV6-5 with TRBJ2-3, with 7 nucleotides matching TRBD2. The V gene's germline CDR1 is MNHEY and CDR2 SVGAGI. The CDR3 has 14 residues. The J segment lost 6 bases and the V segment lost 5 bases, leaving 8 bases of the junction unmatched.

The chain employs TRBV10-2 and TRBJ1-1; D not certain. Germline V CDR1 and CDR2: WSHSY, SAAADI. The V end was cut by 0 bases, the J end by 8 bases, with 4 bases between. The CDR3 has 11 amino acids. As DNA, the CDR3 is TGCGCCAGCAGTGAGTCTCAAGAAGCTTTCTTT. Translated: CASSESQEAFF.

The CDR3 DNA follows: TGTGCCAGCAGCCCTAGCCTAGCCCCCTACGAGCAGTACTTC. This sequence encodes CASSPSLAPYEQYF. The genes are TRBV11-2 and TRBJ2-7, with D perhaps matching TRBD2 (5 bases). Germline lookup yields CDR1 SGHAT and CDR2 FQNNGV. Trimming took 5 bases from V and 2 from J, leaving 13 bases between them. This CDR3 has 14 amino acids. Using reference TRBV11-2 and TRBJ2-7 for the parts outside the CDR3, the full variable domain is EAGVAQSPRYKIIEKRQSVAFWCNPISGHATLYWYQQILGQGPKLLIQFQNNGVVDDSQLPKDRFSAERLKGVDSTLKIQPAKLEDSAVYLCASSPSLAPYEQYFGPGTRLTVT.

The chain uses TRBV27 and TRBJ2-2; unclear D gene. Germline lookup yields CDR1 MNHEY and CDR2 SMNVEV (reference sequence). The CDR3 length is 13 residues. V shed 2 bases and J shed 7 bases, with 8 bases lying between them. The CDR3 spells CASSLVVSGELFF. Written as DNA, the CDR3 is TGTGCCAGCAGTTTAGTGGTTAGCGGGGAGCTGTTTTTT.

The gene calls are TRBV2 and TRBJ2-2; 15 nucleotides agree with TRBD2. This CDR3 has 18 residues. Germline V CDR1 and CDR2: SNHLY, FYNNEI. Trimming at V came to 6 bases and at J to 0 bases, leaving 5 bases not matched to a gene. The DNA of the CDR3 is TGTGCCAGCAGGGGACTAGCGGGGGGAAACCCGAACACCGGGGAGCTGTTTTTT. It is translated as CASRGLAGGNPNTGELFF.

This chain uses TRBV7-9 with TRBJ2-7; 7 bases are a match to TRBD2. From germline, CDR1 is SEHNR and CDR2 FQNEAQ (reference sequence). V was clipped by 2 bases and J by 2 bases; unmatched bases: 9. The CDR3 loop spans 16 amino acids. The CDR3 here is CASSLTWGTKTYEQYF. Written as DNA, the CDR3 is TGTGCCAGCAGCTTAACCTGGGGGACTAAGACCTACGAGCAGTACTTC.

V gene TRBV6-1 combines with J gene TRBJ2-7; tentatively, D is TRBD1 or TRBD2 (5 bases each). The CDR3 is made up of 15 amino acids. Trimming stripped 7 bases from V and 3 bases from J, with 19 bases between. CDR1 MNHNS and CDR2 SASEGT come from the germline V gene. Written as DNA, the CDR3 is TGTGCCAGCACCACTCCGGGACGCTTACACTACGAGCAGTACTTC. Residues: CASTTPGRLHYEQYF.

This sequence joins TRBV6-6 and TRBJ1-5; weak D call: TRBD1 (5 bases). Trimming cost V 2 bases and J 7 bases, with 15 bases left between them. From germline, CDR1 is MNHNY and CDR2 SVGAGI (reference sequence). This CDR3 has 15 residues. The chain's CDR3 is CASSYGGAGRQPQHF. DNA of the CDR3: TGTGCCAGCAGTTACGGTGGGGCAGGGCGGCAGCCCCAGCATTTT.

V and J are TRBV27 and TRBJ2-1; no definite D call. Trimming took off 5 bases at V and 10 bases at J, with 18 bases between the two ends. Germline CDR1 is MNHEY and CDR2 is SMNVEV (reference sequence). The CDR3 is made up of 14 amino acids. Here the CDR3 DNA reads TGTGCCAGCAGTCTCCTCGGCGGAGTGGGGGAGCAGTTCTTC. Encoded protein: CASSLLGGVGEQFF.

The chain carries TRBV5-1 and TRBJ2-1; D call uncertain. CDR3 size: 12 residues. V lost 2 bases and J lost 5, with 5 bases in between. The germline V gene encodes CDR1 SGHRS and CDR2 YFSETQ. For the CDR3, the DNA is TGCGCCAGCAGCTTACTGGACAATGAGCAGTTCTTC. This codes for CASSLLDNEQFF.

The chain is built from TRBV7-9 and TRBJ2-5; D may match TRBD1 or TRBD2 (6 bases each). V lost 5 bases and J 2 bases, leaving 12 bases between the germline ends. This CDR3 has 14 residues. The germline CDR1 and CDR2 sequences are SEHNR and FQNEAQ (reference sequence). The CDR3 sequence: CASSSRGRQETQYF. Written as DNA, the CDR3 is TGTGCCAGCAGCAGTCGGGGGCGACAAGAGACCCAGTACTTC.